The 21 T cell receptor beta chains reported below all come from one sample, sequenced in a study of PD-1 blockade in classical Hodgkin lymphoma. Some clones are missing from TCRdb's copy, which holds only in-frame ones; the method was immunoSEQ multiplex PCR. The sample consists of 20,000 to 30,000 clones, approximately 81% of them appearing once. Exposure to brentuximab vedotin varied, and each patient had relapsed following autologous stem cell transplantation. The specimen comprised peripheral blood mononuclear cells (PBMCs), sampled before the second cycle of nivolumab. The source of these receptors is a human donor with classical Hodgkin lymphoma.

V is TRBV6-1 and J is TRBJ2-5, with TRBD2 matching 12 bases. Trimming took 4 bases from V and 6 from J; bases not matched to a gene: 9. The germline CDR1 and CDR2 sequences are MNHNS and SASEGT. This CDR3 is 16 amino acids long. DNA of the CDR3: TGTGCCAGCAGTGCAACCACTAGCGGGGGGTTACAGACCCAGTACTTC. The encoded protein is CASSATTSGGLQTQYF.

The chain joins TRBV29-1 to TRBJ2-3; TRBD1 might be the D (6 bases). V lost 7 bases, J lost 5 bases, and 19 bases lay in between. Per germline, CDR1 SQVTM and CDR2 ANQGSEA. The CDR3 contains 14 residues. The CDR3 sequence: CSAPTGPGGDTQYF. Here the CDR3 DNA reads TGCAGCGCACCGACAGGTCCCGGTGGAGATACGCAGTATTTT.

The chain recombines TRBV28 with TRBJ1-2; the D gene is possibly TRBD1 (5 bases). The CDR3 has 14 residues. Looked up from germline, CDR1 is MDHEN and CDR2 is SYDVKM. Trimming removed 1 base from V and 1 base from J, with 7 bases in between. Written as DNA, the CDR3 is TGTGCCAGCAGTTTATCCAGGGTTAACTATGGCTACACCTTC. Encoded protein: CASSLSRVNYGYTF.

This chain connects TRBV6-4 to TRBJ2-2, with D possibly TRBD1 on 6 matching bases. The ends were cut back, 2 bases at V and 7 bases at J, with 11 bases in the middle. CDR3 length equals 14 residues. From germline, CDR1 is MRHNA and CDR2 SNTAGT. The CDR3 spells CASSDTEGGGELFF. Here the CDR3 DNA reads TGTGCCAGCAGTGACACTGAAGGGGGCGGGGAGCTGTTTTTT.

The V gene is TRBV29-1, the J gene TRBJ2-3; D is ambiguous. Germline V gene lookup returns CDR1 SQVTM and CDR2 ANQGSEA. V was shortened by 4 bases and J by 1 base, with 9 bases between the two germline ends. The CDR3 runs 13 residues. The CDR3 protein is CSVVHSGTDTQYF. The CDR3, as DNA: TGCAGCGTTGTGCACTCCGGCACAGATACGCAGTATTTT.

This clone was found a few times. The chain has TRBV6-1 and TRBJ1-1, with TRBD1 as a possible D gene (6 bases). The CDR3 sequence is 13 residues long. V was cut by 4 bases and J by 5 bases, with 11 bases left in between. The germline V gene encodes CDR1 MNHNS and CDR2 SASEGT. The CDR3 spells CASSARGRTEAFF. The CDR3 DNA is TGTGCCAGCAGTGCCAGGGGTAGGACTGAAGCTTTCTTT.

The chain is built from TRBV10-1 and TRBJ2-1; no clear D gene. The germline gives CDR1 WNHNN, CDR2 SYGVQD (reference sequence). The CDR3 is made up of 17 amino acids. Trimming left V 3 bases short and J 1 base short, with 16 bases between. The CDR3 coding sequence is TGCGCCAGCAGTGAAGTTGTTCCCGGACGGTCCTACAATGAGCAGTTCTTC. Encoded protein: CASSEVVPGRSYNEQFF.

The V and J genes are TRBV25-1 and TRBJ2-3; D gene unclear. V was clipped by 6 bases and J by 8 bases, with 9 bases between them. This CDR3 contains 11 residues. Germline loops: CDR1 MGHDK, CDR2 SYGVNS. CDR3 residues: CASRTGFTQYF. As DNA, the CDR3 is TGTGCCAGCAGGACGGGCTTTACGCAGTATTTT. The full variable domain, with the rest looked up from reference TRBV25-1 and TRBJ2-3, is EADIYQTPRYLVIGTGKKITLECSQTMGHDKMYWYQQDPGMELHLIHYSYGVNSTEKGDLSSESTVSRIRTEHFPLTLESARPSHTSQYLCASRTGFTQYFGPGTRLTVL.

The V gene is TRBV4-3, the J gene TRBJ1-4; the D gene is possibly TRBD1 (6 bases). V was cut by 4 bases and J by 0 bases, with 9 bases left in between. Germline CDR1 and CDR2: LGHNA and YSLEER. This CDR3 comprises 15 residues. CDR3 nucleotide sequence: TGCGCCAGCAGCCCCCGGACAGCAACTAATGAAAAACTGTTTTTT. Translating gives CASSPRTATNEKLFF.

The genes are TRBV7-2 and TRBJ1-6; D may be TRBD1 (6 bases). Looked up from germline, CDR1 is SGHTA and CDR2 is FQGNSA. There are 16 residues in the CDR3. The V and J ends lost 0 bases and 5 bases respectively, with 11 bases between them. In DNA form, the CDR3 reads TGTGCCAGCAGCTTAGCTGGCAGGGGAAATAATTCACCCCTCCACTTT. Protein sequence: CASSLAGRGNNSPLHF.

The chain employs TRBV19 and TRBJ1-2; the D gene is possibly TRBD1 (5 bases). The germline V and J ends were trimmed by 4 bases and 4 bases, with 28 bases remaining between them. This CDR3 is built from 19 residues. Germline values: CDR1 LNHDA, CDR2 SQIVND (reference sequence). The CDR3 loop is CASSTPKYGDRLRSYGYTF. CDR3 DNA sequence: TGTGCCAGTAGTACCCCTAAATATGGGGACCGCCTACGCTCCTATGGCTACACCTTC. Complete variable domain (other parts from reference TRBV19 and TRBJ1-2): DGGITQSPKYLFRKEGQNVTLSCEQNLNHDAMYWYRQDPGQGLRLIYYSQIVNDFQKGDIAEGYSVSREKKESFPLTVTSAQKNPTAFYLCASSTPKYGDRLRSYGYTFGSGTRLTVV.

The chain recombines TRBV28 with TRBJ1-2; 7 positions match TRBD1. The V gene's germline CDR1 is MDHEN and CDR2 SYDVKM. The CDR3 is 13 residues long. V gave up 5 bases and J gave up 5 bases; unmatched junction bases: 5. This CDR3 reads CASSAIQGYGYTF. CDR3 nucleotides: TGTGCCAGCAGTGCAATACAGGGGTATGGCTACACCTTC.

The J gene is TRBJ2-3, the V gene TRBV6-4; tentatively, D is TRBD2 (7 bases). CDR1 is MRHNA and CDR2 is SNTAGT in the germline V gene. Trimming took 3 bases from V and 3 from J, leaving 10 bases between them. The CDR3 runs 14 residues. DNA of the CDR3: TGTGCCAGCAGTGAGGCGGGGGCGACAGATACGCAGTATTTT. Translation: CASSEAGATDTQYF.

The chain is built from TRBV27 and TRBJ2-1; D not certain. V lost 6 bases and J lost 6, with 9 bases in between. Per germline, CDR1 MNHEY and CDR2 SMNVEV (reference sequence). CDR3 length equals 12 residues. The CDR3 sequence: CASRTWGNEQFF. The CDR3 DNA reads as TGTGCCAGCAGGACCTGGGGCAATGAGCAGTTCTTC.

This clone showed up just once. The CDR3: CASAPSGQGGTEAFF. The CDR3 DNA follows: TGTGCCAGCGCCCCCTCGGGACAGGGGGGGACTGAAGCTTTCTTT. The J gene is TRBJ1-1, the V gene TRBV6-6; TRBD1 aligns across 11 bases. The junction had 10 bases not matched to a gene; V was cut back by 8 bases and J by 5 bases. The germline CDR1 and CDR2 sequences are MNHNY and SVGAGI (reference sequence). The CDR3 is 15 residues long.

The chain recombines TRBV5-4 with TRBJ2-3; tentatively, D is TRBD1 (5 bases). This CDR3 is built from 15 residues. V was cut by 1 base and J by 3 bases, with 12 bases left in between. CDR1 SGHNT and CDR2 YYREEE come from the germline V gene (reference sequence). CDR3 sequence reads: CASSLRQGRTDTQYF. The CDR3 DNA follows: TGTGCCAGCAGCTTGAGGCAGGGAAGGACAGATACGCAGTATTTT.

The rearrangement uses TRBV5-4 and TRBJ2-1; possibly TRBD2 for D (5 bases). V lost 0 bases, J lost 7 bases, and 8 bases lay in between. Per the germline V gene, CDR1 is SGHNT and CDR2 is YYREEE (reference sequence). The CDR3 totals 13 residues. CDR3 nucleotides: TGTGCCAGCAGCTTGGGCAGGAGGAATGAGCAGTTCTTC. Translating it yields CASSLGRRNEQFF.

The chain is built from TRBV18 and TRBJ2-5; D not certain. The germline V gene encodes CDR1 KGHSH and CDR2 LQKENI. With 1 base removed from V and 4 bases from J, the gap between germline ends came to 10 bases. The CDR3 has 14 residues. Written as DNA, the CDR3 is TGTGCCAGCTCACCACGGGCGACGCGAGAGACCCAGTACTTC. Its translation is CASSPRATRETQYF.

This chain uses TRBV7-9 with TRBJ2-2, with D unresolved. The CDR3 length is 13 residues. The germline gives CDR1 SEHNR, CDR2 FQNEAQ (reference sequence). Trimming stripped 3 bases from V and 6 bases from J, with 8 bases between. The CDR3 DNA reads TGTGCCAGCAGCTTTGTAAGGGCCGGGGAGCTGTTTTTT. This sequence encodes CASSFVRAGELFF.

The chain uses TRBV9 and TRBJ1-3, with TRBD1 matching 8 bases. Germline V gene sequence: CDR1 SGDLS, CDR2 YYNGEE. With 1 base clipped from V and 8 bases from J, the junction kept 5 bases outside the gene matches. CDR3 length equals 14 residues. The CDR3 bases are TGTGCCAGCAGCGTAACACAGGACAGGGACACCATATATTTT. Translating gives CASSVTQDRDTIYF.

The rearrangement links TRBV7-2 to TRBJ1-4; D is ambiguous. CDR3 length: 15 residues. From germline, CDR1 is SGHTA and CDR2 FQGNSA. V was cut by 5 bases and J by 6 bases, with 16 bases left in between. DNA for the CDR3: TGTGCCAGCAGCGTCAGGTGGCGGAGGGATGAAAAACTGTTTTTT. Protein: CASSVRWRRDEKLFF.